This note documents a single T cell receptor beta chain sequence. The antigen is undetermined. This record comes from a study of OX40 agonist ivuxolimab in advanced cancers. Overall study findings and caveats: Low normalized T-cell clonal expansion was also seen in some nonresponders.

CDR3 length: 14 residues. Germline values: CDR1 LNHDA, CDR2 SQIVND (reference sequence). The V gene lost 0 bases and the J gene lost 5 bases, with 9 bases spanning the gap. The data were produced by immunoSEQ multiplex PCR, yet TCRdb's version contains in-frame clones alone and is incomplete. Of approximately 100,000 clones in the sample, about 85% are singletons; the top ten hold approximately 4.2%. The sequence was collected from an adult with an advanced solid tumor such as melanoma, head and neck, liver or kidney cancer. This specimen was CD4+ or CD8+ T cells sorted from blood, taken in a trial of the OX40 agonist ivuxolimab. The chain uses TRBV19 and TRBJ2-3; D might be TRBD1 (5 bases). DNA of the CDR3: TGTGCCAGTAGTATAGAGACAGCCAAAGATACGCAGTATTTT. It translates to CASSIETAKDTQYF.